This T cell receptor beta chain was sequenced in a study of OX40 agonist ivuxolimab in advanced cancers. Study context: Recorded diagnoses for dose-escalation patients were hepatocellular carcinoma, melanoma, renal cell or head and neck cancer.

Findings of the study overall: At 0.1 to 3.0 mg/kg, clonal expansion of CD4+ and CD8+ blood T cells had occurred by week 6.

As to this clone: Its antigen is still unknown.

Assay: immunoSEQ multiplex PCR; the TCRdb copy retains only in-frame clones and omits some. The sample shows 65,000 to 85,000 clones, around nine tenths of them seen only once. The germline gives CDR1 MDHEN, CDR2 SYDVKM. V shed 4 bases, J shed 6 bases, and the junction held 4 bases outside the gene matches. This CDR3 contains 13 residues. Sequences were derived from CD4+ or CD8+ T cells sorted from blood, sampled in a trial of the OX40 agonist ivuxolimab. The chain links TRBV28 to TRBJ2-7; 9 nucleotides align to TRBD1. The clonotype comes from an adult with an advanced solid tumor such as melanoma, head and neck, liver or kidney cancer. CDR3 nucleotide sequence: TGTGCCAGCAGTTGGGACAGGGCTTCCGAGCAGTACGTC. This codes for CASSWDRASEQYV.